This T cell receptor beta chain was profiled in a study of PD-L1 blockade in urothelial cancer. Clones were read by immunoSEQ multiplex PCR, and TCRdb kept only the in-frame ones, dropping some. The table has tens of thousands of clones, 90% seen once. Germline V gives CDR1 SGHTA, CDR2 FQGNSA. The CDR3 contains 16 residues. V lost 5 bases and J lost 4; bases outside the gene matches: 5. This sample's time point: pretreatment peripheral blood. The chain combines TRBV7-2 with TRBJ2-2; TRBD2 matches at 12 bases. The specimen comprised PBMCs, sampled around atezolizumab (anti-PD-L1) treatment. This TCR derives from a man in his fifties or sixties with urothelial cancer. The CDR3 DNA is TGTGCCAGCAGCCAAACTAGCGGGAGGACCACCGGGGAGCTGTTTTTT. Residues: CASSQTSGRTTGELFF.